This passage covers 19 T cell receptor beta chains from one sample sequenced in a study of T cells of healthy individuals. TCRdb re-called the 5' RACE reads with MiXCR, one entry per CDR3 protein. The sample carries 35,000 to 45,000 distinct CDR3 sequences, more than 4.5% recorded once. The receptors shown here come from a human donor in good health.

In this sample, this clonotype turned up many times. The chain couples TRBV20-1 to TRBJ2-5; D is unresolved. The CDR3 length is 14 residues. CDR1 is DFQATT and CDR2 is SNEGSKA in the germline V gene (reference sequence). V was trimmed by 1 base and J by 5 bases, leaving 14 bases between them. The chain's CDR3 is CSARAPAARETQYF. The CDR3 DNA reads TGCAGTGCTAGAGCCCCGGCGGCGCGTGAGACCCAGTACTTC.

This clonotype showed up many times. The rearrangement uses TRBV20-1 and TRBJ1-2, with TRBD1 as a possible D gene (6 bases). The length of the CDR3 is 12 residues. The germline V and J ends were trimmed by 5 bases and 4 bases, with 11 bases remaining between them. CDR1 is DFQATT and CDR2 is SNEGSKA in the germline V gene (reference sequence). CDR3 sequence: CSAPDRFYGYTF. The CDR3 nucleotides are TGCAGTGCTCCGGACAGATTCTATGGCTACACCTTC.

This clonotype was counted at least ten times. V and J are TRBV4-1 and TRBJ1-2, with D possibly TRBD1 on 6 matching bases. The CDR3 covers 14 residues. The germline CDR1 and CDR2 sequences are MGHRA and YSYEKL. Trimming stripped 0 bases from V and 4 bases from J, with 9 bases between. The CDR3 nucleotides read TGCGCCAGCAGCCAAGAGACAGGTTTCTATGGCTACACCTTC. Amino acid sequence: CASSQETGFYGYTF.

This clonotype has a count of ten or more. The chain combines TRBV12-3 or TRBV12-4 with TRBJ2-3; possible D gene TRBD1, 5 bases. Trimming left V 3 bases short and J 0 bases short, with 19 bases between. The CDR3 has 18 residues. CDR3 residues: CASSFVATGPTSTDTQYF. The CDR3, as DNA: TGTGCCAGCAGTTTCGTGGCTACAGGTCCAACTAGCACAGATACGCAGTATTTT.

This rearrangement joins TRBV4-1 to TRBJ2-2; 11 bases line up with TRBD2. Germline trimming cut 4 bases from V and 3 bases from J; bases unmatched to any gene: 4. CDR1 is MGHRA and CDR2 is YSYEKL in the germline V gene. CDR3 length: 16 amino acids. CDR3 sequence: CASSPTSGKYTGELFF. The CDR3 coding sequence is TGCGCCAGCAGCCCGACTAGCGGGAAGTACACCGGGGAGCTGTTTTTT.

About this clonotype: A much more abundant neighbour one base away suggests this may be a read error. The chain links TRBV10-3 to TRBJ2-3; no firm D call. This CDR3 is built from 15 residues. Germline lookup yields CDR1 ENHRY and CDR2 SYGVKD. CDR3 coding DNA: TGTGCCATCAGTGAGGATGGCCGGTCTAGGGATACGAAGTATTTT. Translated, it gives CAISEDGRSRDTKYF.

This clonotype was detected only a few times. The chain carries TRBV6-1 and TRBJ2-7; the D gene is possibly TRBD2 (6 bases). The CDR3 extends over 16 amino acids. Deletions cut 6 bases from V and 3 bases from J, with 21 bases between. Germline CDR1 reads MNHNS; CDR2 reads SASEGT. For the CDR3, the DNA is TGTGCCAGCAGCTCTCCCGCCGCGGGGCGGGGCTACGAGCAGTACTTC. It specifies CASSSPAAGRGYEQYF.

J is TRBJ2-3 and V is TRBV9; TRBD2 matches at 11 bases. The J segment lost 5 bases and the V segment lost 2 bases, leaving 7 bases of the junction unmatched. Germline V gene lookup returns CDR1 SGDLS and CDR2 YYNGEE. The CDR3 sequence is 16 residues long. The DNA for the CDR3 is TGTGCCAGCAGCGTTGTAGCGGGGGGGCAGGGAGATACGCAGTATTTT. This encodes CASSVVAGGQGDTQYF. Drawing the rest from reference TRBV9 and TRBJ2-3, the complete variable domain is DSGVTQTPKHLITATGQRVTLRCSPRSGDLSVYWYQQSLDQGLQFLIQYYNGEERAKGNILERFSAQQFPDLHSELNLSSLELGDSALYFCASSVVAGGQGDTQYFGPGTRLTVL.

This clonotype was detected a few times. The chain carries TRBV20-1 and TRBJ2-7; 9 positions match TRBD1. Germline assignment: CDR1 DFQATT and CDR2 SNEGSKA (reference sequence). This CDR3 region has 13 residues. Trimming removed 6 bases from V and 4 bases from J; junction bases left unmatched: 7. The DNA for the CDR3 is TGCAGTGCCAATCCGGGACAGGGATACGAGCAGTACTTC. Protein sequence: CSANPGQGYEQYF.

This clonotype was counted ten times or more. The CDR3 sequence: CASSQDATSGATRTDTQYF. DNA of the CDR3: TGTGCCAGCAGCCAAGACGCGACTAGCGGGGCCACACGCACAGATACGCAGTATTTT. The rearrangement links TRBV3-1 to TRBJ2-3, with 11 bases that match TRBD2. This CDR3 has 19 residues. The germline gives CDR1 LGHDT, CDR2 YNNKEL (reference sequence). With V trimmed by 0 bases and J by 1 base, 9 bases remained unmatched.

This clonotype was counted many times. The rearrangement joins TRBV20-1 to TRBJ1-1; tentatively, D is TRBD1 (6 bases). The CDR3 spans 13 residues. V gave up 5 bases and J gave up 3 bases, with 13 bases separating them. Germline loops: CDR1 DFQATT, CDR2 SNEGSKA (reference sequence). The CDR3 DNA is TGCAGTGCTCGAAGGGGGGGGTACACTGAAGCTTTCTTT. Protein: CSARRGGYTEAFF.

The chain has TRBV27 and TRBJ1-1; 9 positions match TRBD1. The ends lost 7 bases at V and 6 bases at J; junction bases unmatched: 3. The CDR3 sequence is 12 residues long. CDR1 MNHEY and CDR2 SMNVEV come from the germline V gene (reference sequence). The CDR3 DNA follows: TGTGCCAGCAAAACAGGGGGCTCTGAAGCTTTCTTT. Protein product: CASKTGGSEAFF.

This clonotype was counted ten times or more. The chain recombines TRBV20-1 with TRBJ1-1; D unclear. V was clipped by 3 bases and J by 1 base, with 9 bases between them. Germline V gives CDR1 DFQATT, CDR2 SNEGSKA (reference sequence). The CDR3 is 13 amino acids. This CDR3 is CSARAFRNTEAFF. CDR3 bases: TGCAGTGCTAGGGCATTTAGGAACACTGAAGCTTTCTTT.

This clonotype was seen more than once but under ten times. The rearrangement uses TRBV7-6 and TRBJ2-4; possibly TRBD2 for D (5 bases). V lost 1 base and J lost 8, with 9 bases in between. Germline V gene sequence: CDR1 SGHVS, CDR2 FNYEAQ. CDR3 length equals 13 residues. The CDR3 coding sequence is TGTGCCAGCAGCTTAGTAGTCGGGGACATTCAGTACTTC. It codes for CASSLVVGDIQYF.

This clonotype was counted ten times or more. The chain has TRBV2 and TRBJ1-2; no firm D call. Trimming stripped 7 bases from V and 4 bases from J, with 19 bases between. From germline, CDR1 is SNHLY and CDR2 FYNNEI. The CDR3 covers 15 residues. The CDR3: CASNQGGQLVYGYTF. The CDR3 DNA reads TGTGCCAGCAACCAAGGCGGCCAACTCGTCTATGGCTACACCTTC.

This clonotype was recorded a few times. The J gene is TRBJ2-3, the V gene TRBV20-1; no definite D call. Deletions cut 3 bases from V and 1 base from J, with 14 bases between. CDR1 DFQATT and CDR2 SNEGSKA come from the germline V gene (reference sequence). The CDR3 is made up of 15 amino acids. The CDR3 nucleotides read TGCAGTGCTAGTCGACGATGGCTAGGCACAGATACGCAGTATTTT. Its protein product is CSASRRWLGTDTQYF.

The CDR3 bases are TGTGCCAGCAGCGTAGAGAGGGAGGGGCAGCCCCAGCATTTT. Its protein is CASSVEREGQPQHF. The genes are TRBV9 and TRBJ1-5; possible D gene TRBD1, 5 bases. Trimming stripped 0 bases from V and 7 bases from J, with 11 bases between. CDR1 and CDR2 from the germline V gene are SGDLS and YYNGEE. The CDR3 loop spans 14 amino acids. Full variable domain (remainder filled in from reference TRBV9 and TRBJ1-5): DSGVTQTPKHLITATGQRVTLRCSPRSGDLSVYWYQQSLDQGLQFLIQYYNGEERAKGNILERFSAQQFPDLHSELNLSSLELGDSALYFCASSVEREGQPQHFGDGTRLSIL.

This clonotype came up a few times. The J gene is TRBJ1-2, the V gene TRBV10-3; TRBD1 matches 7 bases. J gave up 6 bases and V 6 bases, and 7 bases lay outside the gene matches. There are 13 residues in the CDR3. The germline CDR1 and CDR2 sequences are ENHRY and SYGVKD. The CDR3 sequence is CAIRRQGSDGYTF. The CDR3 bases are TGTGCCATCAGAAGACAGGGAAGTGATGGCTACACCTTC.

There are many counts of this clonotype. The chain couples TRBV12-3 or TRBV12-4 to TRBJ1-5; TRBD1 is a possible D gene (5 bases). The CDR3 is 12 residues long. V was shortened by 5 bases and J by 11 bases, with 13 bases between the two germline ends. CDR3 residues: CASSDGGGSQHF. The DNA for the CDR3 is TGTGCCAGCAGTGATGGCGGGGGGTCCCAGCATTTT.